This T cell receptor beta chain was recorded in a study of cytotoxic CD8 clonotypes in ibrutinib-treated CLL. For the study at large: Across the patients, roughly 10 were relapsed/refractory, roughly 15 treatment-naive and around 18 IGHV unmutated. By median around 70 months, 12 had progressed and about 15 stayed remitted; responses had been 2 complete and approximately 24 partial. General observations from the study: Baseline levels of clonality went above those of age-matched healthy donors and moved with circulating CD8+ T-cell counts.

Roughly 2.2 micrograms of genomic DNA (from cryopreserved PBMCs) were used for TCR beta libraries. The CDR3 is 14 amino acids. With 4 bases removed from V and 3 bases from J, the gap between germline ends came to 12 bases. Germline CDR1 reads MGHDK; CDR2 reads SYGVNS. Here immunoSEQ multiplex PCR was the method, and the copy in TCRdb shows in-frame clones only, minus some. The table lists approximately 100,000 clones, about 58% of them singletons, with about 40% in the top ten. As for this clone: Its antigen is undetermined.

Sequenced here: PBMCs, sampled after 24 months of ibrutinib treatment. The rearrangement uses TRBV25-1 and TRBJ1-1; D gene uncertain. This TCR was recovered from a human donor with chronic lymphocytic leukemia. This CDR3 is CASSGQRADTEAFF. The CDR3 DNA sequence: TGTGCCAGCAGTGGGCAGAGGGCAGACACTGAAGCTTTCTTT.